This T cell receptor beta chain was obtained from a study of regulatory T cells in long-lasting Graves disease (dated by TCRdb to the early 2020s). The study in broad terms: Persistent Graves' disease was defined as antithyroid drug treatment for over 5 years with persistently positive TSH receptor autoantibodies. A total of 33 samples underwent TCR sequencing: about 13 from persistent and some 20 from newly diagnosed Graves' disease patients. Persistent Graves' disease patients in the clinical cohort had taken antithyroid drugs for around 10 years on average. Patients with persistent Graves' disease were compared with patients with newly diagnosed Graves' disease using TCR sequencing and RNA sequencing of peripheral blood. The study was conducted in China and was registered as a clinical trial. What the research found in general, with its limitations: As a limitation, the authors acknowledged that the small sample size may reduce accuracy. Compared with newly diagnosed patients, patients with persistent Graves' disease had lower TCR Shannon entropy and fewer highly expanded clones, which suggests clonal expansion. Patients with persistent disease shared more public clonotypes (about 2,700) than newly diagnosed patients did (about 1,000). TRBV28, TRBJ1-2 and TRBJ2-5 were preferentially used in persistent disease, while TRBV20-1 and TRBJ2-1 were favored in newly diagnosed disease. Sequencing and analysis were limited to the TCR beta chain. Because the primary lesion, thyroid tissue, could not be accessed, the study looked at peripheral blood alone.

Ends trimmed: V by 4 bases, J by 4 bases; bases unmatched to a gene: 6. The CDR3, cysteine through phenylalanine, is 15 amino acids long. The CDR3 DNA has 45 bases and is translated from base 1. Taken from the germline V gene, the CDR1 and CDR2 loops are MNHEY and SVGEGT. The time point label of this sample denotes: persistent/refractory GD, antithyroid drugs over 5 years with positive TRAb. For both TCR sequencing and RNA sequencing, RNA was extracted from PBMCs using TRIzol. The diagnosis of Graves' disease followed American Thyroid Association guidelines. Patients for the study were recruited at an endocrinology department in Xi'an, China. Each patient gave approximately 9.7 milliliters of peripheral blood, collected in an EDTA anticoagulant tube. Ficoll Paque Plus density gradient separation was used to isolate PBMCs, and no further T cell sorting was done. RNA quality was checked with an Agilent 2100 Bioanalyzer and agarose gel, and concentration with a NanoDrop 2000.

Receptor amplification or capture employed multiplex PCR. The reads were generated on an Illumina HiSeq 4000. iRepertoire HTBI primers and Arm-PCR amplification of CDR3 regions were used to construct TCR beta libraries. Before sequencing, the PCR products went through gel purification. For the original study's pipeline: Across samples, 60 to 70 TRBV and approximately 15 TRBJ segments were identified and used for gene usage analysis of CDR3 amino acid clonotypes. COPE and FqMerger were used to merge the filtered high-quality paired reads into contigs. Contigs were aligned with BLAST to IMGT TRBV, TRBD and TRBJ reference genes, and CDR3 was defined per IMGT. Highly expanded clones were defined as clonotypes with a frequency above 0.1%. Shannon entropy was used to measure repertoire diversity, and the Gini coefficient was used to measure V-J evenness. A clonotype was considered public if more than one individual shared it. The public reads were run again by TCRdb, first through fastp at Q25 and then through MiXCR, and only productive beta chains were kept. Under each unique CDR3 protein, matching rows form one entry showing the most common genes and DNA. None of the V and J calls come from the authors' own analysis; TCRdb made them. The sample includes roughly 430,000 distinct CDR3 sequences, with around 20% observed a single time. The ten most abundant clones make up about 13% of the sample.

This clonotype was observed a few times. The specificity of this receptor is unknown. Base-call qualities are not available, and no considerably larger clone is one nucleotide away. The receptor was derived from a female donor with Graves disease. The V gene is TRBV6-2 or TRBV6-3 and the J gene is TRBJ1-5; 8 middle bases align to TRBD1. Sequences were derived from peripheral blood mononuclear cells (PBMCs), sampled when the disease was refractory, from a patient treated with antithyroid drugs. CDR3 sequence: CASSSGTGRNQPQHF. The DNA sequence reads TGTGCCAGCAGTTCCGGGACAGGCCGAAATCAGCCCCAGCATTTT.